The clone carrying this TCR beta chain appeared once. As handled by the study authors: Reference gene primer amplification gave estimated nucleated cell counts. Method: immunoSEQ multiplex PCR; TCRdb's copy keeps in-frame clones and lacks some. The V and J calls and clone size come from that table; D and trimming were worked out from the DNA. The data show 250,000 or so clones, roughly nine tenths seen once. The data were obtained in a study of blood T cell repertoires in COVID-19. Turning to the study itself: Researchers got acute and convalescent COVID-19 samples from the United States, Italy and Spain. T cells, B-cell-depleted T cells, or PBMCs provided the cDNA or gDNA that served as material.

The V end was cut by 6 bases, the J end by 6 bases, with 15 bases between. The CDR3 is 13 amino acids. This sequence joins TRBV12-3 or TRBV12-4 and TRBJ2-7; D is perhaps TRBD1 (6 bases). This clonotype was obtained from a man in his forties with active or convalescent COVID-19. Sequences were obtained from peripheral blood. CDR3 DNA: TGTGCCAGCAGCCTGGGACAAGATCGCGAGCAGTACTTC. Protein product: CASSLGQDREQYF.